One and the same sample provided the 5 T cell receptor beta chains below, sequenced in a study of CD8 T cells in Susac syndrome. Reverse transcription of about 0.45 to 1 ug RNA was performed with random hexamers. Via MiXCR, TCRdb re-called the immunoSEQ multiplex PCR reads, giving one row per CDR3 protein. The profile shows some 300,000 distinct CDR3 sequences, approximately 91% of them singletons. Sequenced sample: CD8+ T cells from PBMCs. The receptors were gathered from a human donor with multiple sclerosis.

The chain employs TRBV30 and TRBJ1-1; 11 bases match TRBD1. Germline CDR1 and CDR2: GTSNPN and SVGIG (reference sequence). The CDR3 has 14 residues. After removal of 5 bases from V and 1 base from J, the junction contained 3 bases not matched to a gene. CDR3 DNA sequence: TGTGCCTGGGGGACAGGGGGGACGAACACTGAAGCTTTCTTT. Its protein is CAWGTGGTNTEAFF.

The chain combines TRBV11-2 with TRBJ2-2, with 7 nucleotides matching TRBD2. The CDR3 is 16 residues long. Germline V CDR1 and CDR2: SGHAT, FQNNGV. Trimming took 5 bases from V and 2 from J; bases not matched to a gene: 8. CDR3 coding DNA: TGTGCCAGCAGCCCTACGGGGGGACTAAACACCGGGGAGCTGTTTTTT. It codes for CASSPTGGLNTGELFF.

V is TRBV28 and J is TRBJ1-5; a weak D match, TRBD1 (6 bases). The V gene's germline CDR1 is MDHEN and CDR2 SYDVKM. Trimming cost V 6 bases and J 1 base, with 13 bases left between them. The CDR3 extends over 15 amino acids. The CDR3 sequence: CASRATGTSNQPQHF. The CDR3, as DNA: TGTGCCAGCAGGGCTACAGGGACGAGCAATCAGCCCCAGCATTTT.

The chain recombines TRBV25-1 with TRBJ2-5; possible D gene TRBD2, 6 bases. The CDR3 totals 14 residues. Trimming cost V 0 bases and J 2 bases, with 7 bases left between them. Germline loops: CDR1 MGHDK, CDR2 SYGVNS. CDR3 nucleotides: TGTGCCAGCAGTGAATACGGAGGGCAAGAGACCCAGTACTTC. It encodes CASSEYGGQETQYF.

The chain couples TRBV6-1 to TRBJ2-7; no firm D call. The CDR3 runs 14 residues. Trimming stripped 7 bases from V and 2 bases from J, with 15 bases between. CDR1 MNHNS and CDR2 SASEGT come from the germline V gene. The CDR3 protein is CASTPRGKTYEQYF. CDR3 bases: TGTGCCAGCACGCCTCGTGGGAAGACCTACGAGCAGTACTTC.